This TCR beta chain was found in a study of T cells after yellow fever vaccination. Study at large: Any fraction with a low cell number was prepared using SMART-Seq v4 Ultra Low Input.

Germline lookup yields CDR1 SGDLS and CDR2 YYNGEE. The V gene end was trimmed by 4 bases and the J gene end by 4 bases; junction bases not matched to a gene: 7. This CDR3 is built from 14 residues. TCRdb ran MiXCR on the 5' RACE reads and lists one entry per CDR3 protein. The table lists 450,000 to 550,000 distinct CDR3 sequences, 20% to 25% of them singletons. General observations from the study: In post-booster samples, most primary-vaccination clones reappeared (roughly 96% CD4, around 87% CD8).

This clonotype was detected only a few times. Its specificity is not known. The sample here was PBMCs, taken 21 days after the first yellow fever vaccination. The receptor was isolated from a man between 18 and 35 years old who received the YFV17D yellow fever vaccine. The chain couples TRBV9 to TRBJ1-1; 7 bases fit TRBD1. The DNA for the CDR3 is TGTGCCAGCAGCCCGACAGGGTCGGGCACTGAAGCTTTCTTT. Translation gives CASSPTGSGTEAFF.